These T cell receptor beta chains were read from a single sample in a study of Ad26.COV2.S vaccination and SARS-CoV-2 variants. Assay: immunoSEQ multiplex PCR; the TCRdb copy retains only in-frame clones and omits some. The sample records hundreds of thousands of clones, roughly 90% being singletons. Specimen: peripheral blood, collected in a trial of Ad26.COV2.S vaccine versus placebo. The receptors originated from a person between 18 and 59 years old who received the Ad26.COV2.S COVID-19 vaccine or a placebo. Both conserved end residues are part of each CDR3. The D gene is left open where the match is weak. Clone size is given for some rows only: seen once, a few or many times, or a class if the clone is expanded.

TRBJ1-1,.,TRBV5-6,.,TGTGCCAGCAGCCGGACAGACAATTCCGCGGGCACTGAAGCTTTCTTT,CASSRTDNSAGTEAFF
TRBJ1-1,.,TRBV30,.,TGTGCCGGATCAGAGGGAATGAACACTGAAGCTTTCTTT,CAGSEGMNTEAFF
TRBJ1-2,.,TRBV2,.,TGTGCCAGCAGTGAAGACAGGCCCGGCTACACCTTC,CASSEDRPGYTF
TRBJ1-5,.,TRBV7-2,.,TGTGCCAGCAGCTTAGTGGTAGGGGACTGGGGGGATCAGCCCCAGCATTTT,CASSLVVGDWGDQPQHF
TRBJ2-3,.,TRBV28,.,TGTGCCAGCAGTTTAGGAGGGATCTCAGATACGCAGTATTTT,CASSLGGISDTQYF
TRBJ1-1,.,TRBV7-9,.,TGTGCCAGCAGCTTAGTCCAGGGTAGCACTGAAGCTTTCTTT,CASSLVQGSTEAFF
TRBJ1-1,.,TRBV5-4,.,TGTGCCAGCAGCTATGGAACTGAAGCTTTCTTT,CASSYGTEAFF
TRBJ1-2,.,TRBV30,.,TGTGCCTGGATGCGGGCCGGGGGCTACACCTTC,CAWMRAGGYTF
TRBJ2-1,TRBD2,TRBV18,.,TGTGCCAGCTCACCGCGGGAGGGAAGCGATGAGCAGTTCTTC,CASSPREGSDEQFF
TRBJ1-6,.,TRBV3-1/TRBV3-2,.,TGTGCCAGCAGCCAGACTCAGGATTCACCCCTCCACTTT,CASSQTQDSPLHF
TRBJ2-2,.,TRBV4-3,.,TGCGCCAGCAGCCACCTCGGGGCTGCCGGGGAGCTGTTTTTT,CASSHLGAAGELFF
TRBJ2-3,.,TRBV18,.,TGTGCCAGCTCACCAAGTAGGAGGAGTGGAACAGATACGCAGTATTTT,CASSPSRRSGTDTQYF
TRBJ1-1,.,TRBV25-1,.,TGTGCCAGCAGTGAATCTGCTTCAGAAGCTTTCTTT,CASSESASEAFF
TRBJ2-6,.,TRBV7-3,.,TGTGCCAGCAGCTTAGAAGCCTCTGGGGCCAACGTCCTGACTTTC,CASSLEASGANVLTF
TRBJ1-5,TRBD1,TRBV6-4,.,TGTGCCAGCAGTGAAACCGGGACAGGGGGGCAGCCCCAGCATTTT,CASSETGTGGQPQHF
TRBJ1-6,.,TRBV5-1,.,TGCGCCAGCAGCCCGGGTTCCCAGGGGATAACCTATAATTCACCCCTCCACTTT,CASSPGSQGITYNSPLHF
TRBJ2-7,.,TRBV6-5,.,TGTGCCAGCAGTAGACAGGCGGTTTTCTCCTACGAGCAGTACTTC,CASSRQAVFSYEQYF
TRBJ1-5,.,TRBV23-1,.,TGCGCCAGCAGTCCCTCCCCCCCCGGCACCAGCCATAGCAATCAGCCCCAGCATTTT,CASSPSPPGTSHSNQPQHF
TRBJ2-7,.,TRBV29-1,.,TGCAGCGTTGGGTACGGATTCTACGAGCAGTACTTC,CSVGYGFYEQYF
TRBJ1-5,.,TRBV21-1,.,TGTGCCAGCAGCAAAGGCCCCCCTAGCCGCAATCAGCCCCAGCATTTT,CASSKGPPSRNQPQHF
TRBJ1-1,.,TRBV5-1,.,TGCGCCAGCAGCATCCGAGCCGACACTGAAGCTTTCTTT,CASSIRADTEAFF
TRBJ2-2,TRBD1,TRBV7-8,.,TGTGCCAGCAGCTTAAGAACAGGGGCGAACACCGGGGAGCTGTTTTTT,CASSLRTGANTGELFF
TRBJ1-1,TRBD1,TRBV9,once,TGTGCCAGCACCAGGGACAGGGGGAACACTGAAGCTTTCTTT,CASTRDRGNTEAFF
TRBJ1-2,.,TRBV30,.,TGTGCCTGGAGCCTTGTACGGGGGGGTGGCTACACCTTC,CAWSLVRGGGYTF
TRBJ1-2,.,TRBV28,.,TGTGCCAGCAGGACACCCTCGGAGGGCTACACCTTC,CASRTPSEGYTF
TRBJ1-2,.,TRBV9,.,TGTGCCAGCAGCCATTTCTATGGCTACACCTTC,CASSHFYGYTF
TRBJ1-2,.,TRBV19,few,TGTGCCAGTAGACTGGGAGGGGGACTATATGGCTACACCTTC,CASRLGGGLYGYTF
TRBJ2-7,TRBD1,TRBV5-1,.,TGCGCCAGCAGCGTGGGGACAGGGGGCAGGTACGAGCAGTACTTC,CASSVGTGGRYEQYF
TRBJ2-7,TRBD1,TRBV18,many,TGTGCCAGCTCACCCGGACAGGTCCACGAGCAGTACTTC,CASSPGQVHEQYF
TRBJ1-1,.,TRBV14,.,TGTGCCAGCAGCCAAGTTCGGAACACTGAAGCTTTCTTT,CASSQVRNTEAFF
TRBJ2-3,TRBD2,TRBV19,.,TGTGCCAGTAGCATGGGACTAGCGGGAGGGAAAGATACGCAGTATTTT,CASSMGLAGGKDTQYF
TRBJ1-3,.,TRBV7-2,once,TGTGCCAGCAGCTTAGTTCCTAGGGTCGACACCATATATTTT,CASSLVPRVDTIYF
TRBJ2-2,.,TRBV11-2,.,TGTGCCAGCAGCGAACAGGGAGGGGAGCTGTTTTTT,CASSEQGGELFF
TRBJ1-2,TRBD1,TRBV6-5,.,TGTGCCAGCAGGGAGGACAGGCCCCATGGCTACACCTTC,CASREDRPHGYTF
TRBJ1-5,TRBD1,TRBV6-5,.,TGTGCCAGCAGCGCGGGACAGGGTTTTCAGCCCCAGCATTTT,CASSAGQGFQPQHF
TRBJ1-1,.,TRBV19,.,TGTGCCAGTACCGACATAGGGGGAGTCGACTTAGGCACTGAAGCTTTCTTT,CASTDIGGVDLGTEAFF
TRBJ1-5,.,TRBV6-5,.,TGTGCCAGCAGTTACCTGAATTCGGCTCAGCCCCAGCATTTT,CASSYLNSAQPQHF
TRBJ2-4,.,TRBV5-1,once,TGCGCCAGCAGCTTGGGGGGCGCGGGCAAAAACATTCAGTACTTC,CASSLGGAGKNIQYF
TRBJ2-2,TRBD1,TRBV11-2,.,TGTGCCAGCACCGTCGACAGGGTCGAGTCCGGGGAGCTGTTTTTT,CASTVDRVESGELFF
TRBJ2-7,TRBD1,TRBV7-9,.,TGTGCCAGCAGCAGGGCGGACAGGGAGCAGTACTTC,CASSRADREQYF
TRBJ2-6,.,TRBV6-2/TRBV6-3,.,TGTGCCAGCAGTCAACAGGGCGCTGGGGCCAACGTCCTGACTTTC,CASSQQGAGANVLTF
TRBJ1-1,.,TRBV29-1,.,TGCAGCGTTGAAGAGTACAGCAAGAACACTGAAGCTTTCTTT,CSVEEYSKNTEAFF
TRBJ2-2,.,TRBV11-2,.,TGTGCCAGCAGCTTAGGATCCACGAGCACCGGGGAGCTGTTTTTT,CASSLGSTSTGELFF
TRBJ1-1,.,TRBV9,.,TGTGCCAGCAGCGTGGGTTACAGCCTCATGAACACTGAAGCTTTCTTT,CASSVGYSLMNTEAFF
TRBJ1-1,.,TRBV29-1,.,TGCAGCGCCCCCTCCCCAGGGTATGGTGCTTTCTTT,CSAPSPGYGAFF
TRBJ2-1,TRBD2,TRBV7-3,.,TGTGCCAGCAGGCCACCCCGGGGGGGCGGGACGATCCCTTACAATGAGCAGTTCTTC,CASRPPRGGGTIPYNEQFF
TRBJ2-1,.,TRBV27,.,TGTGCCAGCAGTTTATCTCTCAATGAGCAGTTCTTC,CASSLSLNEQFF